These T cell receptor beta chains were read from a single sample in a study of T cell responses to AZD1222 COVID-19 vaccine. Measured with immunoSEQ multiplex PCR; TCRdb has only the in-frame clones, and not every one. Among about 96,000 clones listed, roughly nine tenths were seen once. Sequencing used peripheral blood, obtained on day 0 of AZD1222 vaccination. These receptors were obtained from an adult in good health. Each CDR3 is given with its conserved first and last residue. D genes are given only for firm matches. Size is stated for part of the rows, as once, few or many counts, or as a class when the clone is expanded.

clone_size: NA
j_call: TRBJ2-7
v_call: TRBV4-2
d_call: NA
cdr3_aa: CASSHGRVSYEQYF
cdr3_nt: TGTGCCAGCAGCCATGGCAGGGTCTCCTACGAGCAGTACTTC

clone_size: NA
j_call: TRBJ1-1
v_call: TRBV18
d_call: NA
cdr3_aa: CASSPGVGLNTEAFF
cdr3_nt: TGTGCCAGCTCACCCGGGGTGGGGTTGAACACTGAAGCTTTCTTT

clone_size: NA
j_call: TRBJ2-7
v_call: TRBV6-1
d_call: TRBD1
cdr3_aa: CASSARGQGRSHEQYF
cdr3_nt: TGTGCCAGCAGTGCCCGCGGACAGGGACGTTCCCACGAGCAGTACTTC

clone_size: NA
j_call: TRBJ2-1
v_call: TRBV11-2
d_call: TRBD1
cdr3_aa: CASSLGQGRREQFF
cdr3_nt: TGTGCCAGCAGCTTAGGACAGGGTAGACGTGAGCAGTTCTTC

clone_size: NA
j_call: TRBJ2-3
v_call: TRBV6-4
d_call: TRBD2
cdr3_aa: CASSITSGGSTDTQYF
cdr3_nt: TGTGCCAGCAGTATCACTAGCGGGGGAAGCACAGATACGCAGTATTTT

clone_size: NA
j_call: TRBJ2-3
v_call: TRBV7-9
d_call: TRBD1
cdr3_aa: CASSLRQGVDTQYF
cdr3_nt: TGTGCCAGCAGCTTAAGACAGGGAGTAGATACGCAGTATTTT

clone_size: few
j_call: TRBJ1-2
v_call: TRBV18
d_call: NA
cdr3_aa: CASSPGPASYTF
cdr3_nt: TGTGCCAGCTCACCAGGGCCAGCCAGCTACACCTTC

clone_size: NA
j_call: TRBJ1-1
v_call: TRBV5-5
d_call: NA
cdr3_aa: CASSLGYAGAEAFF
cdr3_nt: TGTGCCAGCAGCTTGGGTTACGCAGGGGCTGAAGCTTTCTTT

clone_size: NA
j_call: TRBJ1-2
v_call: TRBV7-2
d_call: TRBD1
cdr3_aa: CASTRQGASGYGYTF
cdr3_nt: TGTGCCAGCACCCGACAGGGGGCATCGGGCTATGGCTACACCTTC

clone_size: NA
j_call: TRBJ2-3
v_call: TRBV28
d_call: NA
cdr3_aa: CASSFGRGPDTQYF
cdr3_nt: TGTGCCAGCAGTTTTGGACGAGGTCCAGATACGCAGTATTTT

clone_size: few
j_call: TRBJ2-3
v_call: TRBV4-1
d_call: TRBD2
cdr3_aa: CASSQGWTGGADTQYF
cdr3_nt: TGCGCCAGCAGCCAAGGATGGACGGGGGGGGCAGATACGCAGTATTTT

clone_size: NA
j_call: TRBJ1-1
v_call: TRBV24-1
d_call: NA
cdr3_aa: CATSGGGTTEAFF
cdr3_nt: TGTGCCACCAGTGGAGGAGGGACCACTGAAGCTTTCTTT

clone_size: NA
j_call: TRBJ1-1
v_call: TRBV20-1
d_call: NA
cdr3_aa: CSANRDVEAFF
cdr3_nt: TGCAGTGCTAACCGGGACGTTGAAGCTTTCTTT

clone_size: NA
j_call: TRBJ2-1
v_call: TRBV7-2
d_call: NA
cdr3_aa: CASSLQWGPPHNEQFF
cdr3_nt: TGTGCCAGCAGCCTCCAGTGGGGGCCGCCGCACAATGAGCAGTTCTTC

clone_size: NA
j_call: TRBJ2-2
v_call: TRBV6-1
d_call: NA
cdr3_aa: CASSADRAANTGELFF
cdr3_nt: TGTGCCAGCAGTGCCGACAGAGCAGCGAACACCGGGGAGCTGTTTTTT

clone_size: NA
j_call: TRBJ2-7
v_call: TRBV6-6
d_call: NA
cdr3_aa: CASSYSEGYEQYF
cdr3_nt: TGTGCCAGCAGTTACTCAGAGGGGTACGAGCAGTACTTC

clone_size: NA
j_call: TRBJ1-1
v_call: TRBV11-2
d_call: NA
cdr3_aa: CASSYNLGVIQNTEAFF
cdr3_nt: TGTGCCAGCAGCTACAACTTAGGGGTCATACAGAACACTGAAGCTTTCTTT

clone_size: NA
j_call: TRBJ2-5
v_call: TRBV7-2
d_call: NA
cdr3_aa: CASSAQGGGLETQYF
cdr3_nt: TGTGCCAGCAGCGCCCAGGGTGGGGGGCTAGAGACCCAGTACTTC

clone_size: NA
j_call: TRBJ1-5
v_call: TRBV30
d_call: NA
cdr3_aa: CAWSVGGGGNQPQHF
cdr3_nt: TGTGCCTGGAGTGTCGGAGGTGGTGGCAATCAGCCCCAGCATTTT

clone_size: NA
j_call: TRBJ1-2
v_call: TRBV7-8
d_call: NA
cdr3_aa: CASSLVPMEGGYTF
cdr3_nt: TGTGCCAGCAGCTTAGTACCGATGGAGGGTGGCTACACCTTC

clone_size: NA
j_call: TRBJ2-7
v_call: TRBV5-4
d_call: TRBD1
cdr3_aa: CASSLRTGAISYEQYF
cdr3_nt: TGTGCCAGCAGCCTGAGGACAGGGGCCATCTCCTACGAGCAGTACTTC

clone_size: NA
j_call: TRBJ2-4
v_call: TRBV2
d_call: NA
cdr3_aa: CASSVRPPVIQYF
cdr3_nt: TGTGCCAGCAGTGTGAGGCCCCCGGTCATTCAGTACTTC

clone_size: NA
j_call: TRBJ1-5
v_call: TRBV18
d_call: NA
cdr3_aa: CASSPRSGGNQPQHF
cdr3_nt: TGTGCCAGCTCACCACGGTCAGGGGGCAATCAGCCCCAGCATTTT

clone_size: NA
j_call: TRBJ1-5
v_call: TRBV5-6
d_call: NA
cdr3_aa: CASSLGGQQPQHF
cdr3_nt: TGTGCCAGCAGCTTGGGAGGACAGCAGCCCCAGCATTTT

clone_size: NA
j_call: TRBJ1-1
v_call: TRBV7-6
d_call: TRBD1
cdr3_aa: CASSLRQGTEAFF
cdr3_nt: TGTGCCAGCAGCCTACGACAGGGCACTGAAGCTTTCTTT

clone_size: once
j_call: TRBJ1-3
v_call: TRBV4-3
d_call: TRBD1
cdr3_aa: CASTPGTGSGNTIYF
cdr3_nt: TGCGCCAGCACACCCGGGACAGGGTCTGGAAACACCATATATTTT

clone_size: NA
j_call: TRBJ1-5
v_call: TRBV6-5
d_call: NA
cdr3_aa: CASSRGPESNQPQHF
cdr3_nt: TGTGCCAGCAGCAGGGGCCCAGAAAGCAATCAGCCCCAGCATTTT

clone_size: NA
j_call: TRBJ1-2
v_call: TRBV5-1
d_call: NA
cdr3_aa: CASSIRTQDLGGYTF
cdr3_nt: TGCGCCAGCAGCATAAGGACGCAGGATCTTGGGGGCTACACCTTC

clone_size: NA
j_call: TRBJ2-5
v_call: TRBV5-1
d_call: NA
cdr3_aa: CASSLRGTRRARETQYF
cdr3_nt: TGCGCCAGCAGCTTGCGCGGGACACGGCGTGCTCGAGAGACCCAGTACTTC

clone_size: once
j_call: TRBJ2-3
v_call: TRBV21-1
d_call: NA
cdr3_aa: CASSDTGVWRRVTDTQYF
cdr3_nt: TGTGCCAGCAGTGATACAGGGGTGTGGAGACGAGTCACAGATACGCAGTATTTT

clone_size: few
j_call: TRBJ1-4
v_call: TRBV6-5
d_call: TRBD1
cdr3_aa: CASSFGTALNEKLFF
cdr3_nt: TGTGCCAGCAGTTTTGGGACAGCTCTTAATGAAAAACTGTTTTTT

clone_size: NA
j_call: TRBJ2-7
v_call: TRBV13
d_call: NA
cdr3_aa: CASSLNEGYSYEQYF
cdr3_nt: TGTGCCAGCAGCTTAAATGAGGGCTACTCCTACGAGCAGTACTTC

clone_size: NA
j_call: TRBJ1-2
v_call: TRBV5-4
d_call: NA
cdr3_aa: CASSLQDIYGYTF
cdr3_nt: TGTGCCAGCAGCTTGCAGGACATCTATGGCTACACCTTC

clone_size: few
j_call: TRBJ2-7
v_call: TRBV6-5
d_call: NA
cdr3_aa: CATSREGGEQYF
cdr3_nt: TGTGCCACCAGCAGGGAGGGGGGCGAGCAGTACTTC

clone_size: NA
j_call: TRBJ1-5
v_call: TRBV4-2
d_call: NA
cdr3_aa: CASSQGTASLEEPQHF
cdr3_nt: TGTGCCAGCAGCCAAGGGACCGCCTCGCTAGAAGAGCCCCAGCATTTT

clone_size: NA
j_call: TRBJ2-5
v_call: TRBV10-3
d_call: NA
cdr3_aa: CAISEAFQETQYF
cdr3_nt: TGTGCCATCAGTGAGGCGTTCCAAGAGACCCAGTACTTC

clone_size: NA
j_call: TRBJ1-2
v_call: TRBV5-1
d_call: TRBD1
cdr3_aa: CASSPTGARSYTF
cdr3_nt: TGCGCCAGCAGCCCGACAGGGGCCCGAAGCTACACCTTC